This TCR beta chain was retrieved from a study of blood T cell repertoires in COVID-19. Looked up from germline, CDR1 is SGHTA and CDR2 is FQGNSA. The CDR3 length is 14 residues. The V end lost 6 bases, the J end lost 6 bases, and 14 bases lay between the germline ends. Here immunoSEQ multiplex PCR was the method, and the copy in TCRdb shows in-frame clones only, minus some. The table shows around 65,000 clones, with 76% occurring only once. The sequence was collected from a woman aged 50 to 65 with active or convalescent COVID-19. The sample was peripheral blood. The chain recombines TRBV7-2 with TRBJ2-2; tentatively, D is TRBD1 (6 bases). The CDR3 is CASRSNRAPGELFF. As DNA, the CDR3 is TGTGCCAGCAGATCCAACAGGGCTCCCGGGGAGCTGTTTTTT.